What follows is one TCR beta chain and its context. Its target is unknown. TCRdb analysed the reads with MiXCR anew, one entry per CDR3 protein. Among around 340,000 distinct CDR3 sequences listed, under 35% were seen once. This CDR3 has 14 residues. Trimming took off 2 bases at V and 6 bases at J, with 14 bases between the two ends. The V gene's germline CDR1 is KGHSH and CDR2 LQKENI. The data were obtained in a study of T cell repertoires in cytomegalovirus infection. The material was cultured PBMCs, obtained from culture after CMV antigen stimulation. J is TRBJ2-7 and V is TRBV18, with D perhaps matching TRBD2 (6 bases). The sequence derives from a human donor in good health (CMV status not recorded). Some clones in this sample may be carry-over from other donors' samples. Here the CDR3 DNA reads TGTGCCAGCTCACCAGGGGCGGGACGGTCCGAGCAGTACTTC. Translated: CASSPGAGRSEQYF.